One sample yielded the 32 T cell receptor beta chains listed below, sequenced in a study of vaccination and CD4 T cells after COVID-19. Sequencing of cultured CD4+ T cell DNA used the Oncomine TCR Beta short-read assay. TCRdb passed the PCR reads through MiXCR, listing each CDR3 protein once. The sample comprises 15,000 to 20,000 distinct CDR3 sequences, 30% to 40% of which are singletons, and approximately 14% rests with the top ten. Sample treatment: roughly 10-day PBMC culture with coronavirus spike peptide pools or control peptides (ViraFEST assay). Their antigen targets remain unknown. Sequenced input: cultured CD4+ T cells from blood. These receptors were collected from a human donor with COVID-19.

This clonotype was counted a few times. This sequence joins TRBV29-1 and TRBJ2-3, with D maybe TRBD2 (6 bases). The length of the CDR3 is 14 residues. Trimming stripped 4 bases from V and 6 bases from J, with 17 bases between. Germline V lookup: CDR1 SQVTM, CDR2 ANQGSEA. This CDR3 reads CSVGAGRGSDTQYF. CDR3 coding DNA: TGCAGCGTTGGGGCAGGGCGGGGCTCCGATACGCAGTATTTT.

This chain links TRBV19 with TRBJ1-5; D is undetermined. The CDR3 length is 16 residues. From germline, CDR1 is LNHDA and CDR2 SQIVND (reference sequence). Trimming removed 6 bases at V and 0 bases at J, with 15 bases between. The DNA for the CDR3 is TGTGCCAGTAGCAACAATCAGCCTTATAGCAATCAGCCCCAGCATTTT. As protein: CASSNNQPYSNQPQHF.

This chain links TRBV10-1 with TRBJ2-2, with TRBD2 as a possible D gene (6 bases). CDR3 length: 18 amino acids. V gave up 0 bases and J gave up 2 bases, with 16 bases separating them. Germline CDR1 is WNHNN and CDR2 is SYGVQD (reference sequence). The CDR3 loop is CASSESAGWAVNTGELFF. In DNA form, the CDR3 reads TGCGCCAGCAGTGAGTCTGCGGGATGGGCCGTAAACACCGGGGAGCTGTTTTTT.

By sample share, this clonotype is medium-sized. CDR3: CASSGQVANYGYTF. CDR3 sequence (DNA): TGTGCCAGCAGTGGACAGGTAGCCAACTATGGCTACACCTTC. V is TRBV2 and J is TRBJ1-2; tentative D call: TRBD1 (6 bases). Deletions cut 4 bases from V and 2 bases from J, with 11 bases between. Germline V gene sequence: CDR1 SNHLY, CDR2 FYNNEI. The CDR3 runs 14 residues. Variable domain in full (rest from reference TRBV2 and TRBJ1-2): EPEVTQTPSHQVTQMGQEVILRCVPISNHLYFYWYRQILGQKVEFLVSFYNNEISEKSEIFDDQFSVERPDGSNFTLKIRSTKLEDSAMYFCASSGQVANYGYTFGSGTRLTVV.

Here the CDR3 reads CASSAGQGLQPQHF. For the CDR3, the DNA is TGTGCCAGCAGCGCGGGACAGGGCCTTCAGCCCCAGCATTTT. The chain is built from TRBV6-2 or TRBV6-3 and TRBJ1-5, with 9 nucleotides matching TRBD1. With 6 bases clipped from V and 6 bases from J, the junction kept 6 bases outside the gene matches. Germline values: CDR1 MNHEY, CDR2 SVGEGT. The CDR3 consists of 14 residues.

This clonotype qualifies as medium-sized. The rearrangement links TRBV6-4 to TRBJ1-2; TRBD1 is a possible D gene (5 bases). From germline, CDR1 is MRHNA and CDR2 SNTAGT. The CDR3 length is 15 residues. V was pared by 4 bases and J by 7 bases, with 19 bases between. CDR3 bases: TGTGCCAGCAGTGTGGATGAGGGGCTGGGAGTTGGCTACACCTTC. Translating it yields CASSVDEGLGVGYTF.

The chain has TRBV5-4 and TRBJ2-2; the D gene is possibly TRBD1 (6 bases). The CDR3 consists of 13 residues. Trimming removed 8 bases from V and 1 base from J, with 9 bases in between. CDR1 is SGHNT, CDR2 YYREEE, per germline (reference sequence). CDR3 residues: CARSRGNTGELFF. The CDR3 DNA reads TGTGCCAGGAGCAGGGGGAACACCGGGGAGCTGTTTTTT. Full variable domain (outside the CDR3, taken from reference TRBV5-4 and TRBJ2-2): ETGVTQSPTHLIKTRGQQVTLRCSSQSGHNTVSWYQQALGQGPQFIFQYYREEENGRGNFPPRFSGLQFPNYSSELNVNALELDDSALYLCARSRGNTGELFFGEGSRLTVL.

The rearrangement uses TRBV28 and TRBJ1-5, with 9 nucleotides matching TRBD1. There are 16 residues in the CDR3. With 4 bases clipped from V and 1 base from J, the junction kept 5 bases outside the gene matches. Germline CDR1 MDHEN, CDR2 SYDVKM. The CDR3 is CASSYRQGVSNQPQHF. CDR3 nucleotides: TGTGCCAGCAGTTACCGACAGGGGGTAAGCAATCAGCCCCAGCATTTT. The full variable domain, rest sourced from reference TRBV28 and TRBJ1-5, is DVKVTQSSRYLVKRTGEKVFLECVQDMDHENMFWYRQDPGLGLRLIYFSYDVKMKEKGDIPEGYSVSREKKERFSLILESASTNQTSMYLCASSYRQGVSNQPQHFGDGTRLSIL.

This clonotype was detected only a few times. V is TRBV11-3 and J is TRBJ2-7; no clear D gene. Germline V gene data show CDR1 as SGHNT and CDR2 as YENEEA. The V end was cut by 0 bases, the J end by 1 base, with 4 bases between. This CDR3 contains 13 residues. The CDR3 is CASSLEVSYEQYF. The CDR3 coding sequence is TGTGCCAGCAGCTTAGAGGTTTCCTACGAGCAGTACTTC.

The chain recombines TRBV15 with TRBJ1-4, with TRBD1 matching over 9 bases. Germline V lookup: CDR1 LNHNV, CDR2 YYDKDF (reference sequence). Trimming at V came to 9 bases and at J to 8 bases, leaving 16 bases not matched to a gene. The length of the CDR3 is 16 residues. The CDR3 spells CATRQGERGLAEKLFF. In DNA, the CDR3 is TGTGCCACGAGACAGGGGGAAAGGGGGCTCGCCGAAAAACTGTTTTTT.

The gene calls are TRBV7-2 and TRBJ1-6, with D unclear. Germline V lookup: CDR1 SGHTA, CDR2 FQGNSA. The V and J ends lost 2 bases and 4 bases respectively, with 9 bases between them. CDR3 length: 15 amino acids. CDR3 protein: CASSLSGPYNSPLHF. The CDR3 DNA reads as TGTGCCAGCAGCTTATCCGGGCCTTATAATTCACCCCTCCACTTT.

The V and J genes are TRBV5-8 and TRBJ1-1; D is undetermined. The CDR3 loop spans 11 amino acids. From germline, CDR1 is SGHTS and CDR2 YDEGEE. Trimming removed 0 bases from V and 11 bases from J, with 8 bases in between. CDR3 sequence (DNA): TGTGCCAGCAGCTTGGCCGGTGTGGCTTTCTTT. Amino acid sequence: CASSLAGVAFF.

The V call is TRBV29-1, the J call TRBJ2-3, with D perhaps TRBD1 (6 bases). The length of the CDR3 is 12 residues. With 4 bases removed from V and 2 bases from J, the gap between germline ends came to 7 bases. Germline CDR1 and CDR2: SQVTM and ANQGSEA. DNA of the CDR3: TGCAGCGTTGGACAGGCCACAGATACGCAGTATTTT. Its protein is CSVGQATDTQYF.

This clonotype has only a few counts. This rearrangement joins TRBV6-1 to TRBJ1-1; D gene ambiguous. The length of the CDR3 is 14 residues. In germline, CDR1 is MNHNS, CDR2 SASEGT. Trimming took off 5 bases at V and 1 base at J, with 11 bases between the two ends. The CDR3 sequence is CASSPRTRNTEAFF. The CDR3 coding sequence is TGTGCCAGCAGTCCGAGAACAAGGAACACTGAAGCTTTCTTT.

The genes are TRBV5-8 and TRBJ2-2; D may be TRBD1 (5 bases). The CDR3 consists of 15 residues. V gave up 9 bases and J gave up 0 bases, with 15 bases separating them. Germline assignment: CDR1 SGHTS and CDR2 YDEGEE. The CDR3 DNA sequence: TGTGCCAACAGACGACAGTTCACGAACACCGGGGAGCTGTTTTTT. Translated, it gives CANRRQFTNTGELFF.

The V and J genes are TRBV30 and TRBJ1-5; no clear D gene. The germline gives CDR1 GTSNPN, CDR2 SVGIG (reference sequence). The CDR3 contains 14 residues. Trimming left V 1 base short and J 7 bases short, with 14 bases between. CDR3 amino acids: CAWSGASGSQPQHF. The DNA for the CDR3 is TGTGCCTGGAGTGGGGCGTCCGGTTCCCAGCCCCAGCATTTT.

The CDR3 region has the DNA TGTGCCAGCAGTCCCCTAGGGGACAGGGGGTCTTTCTTT. Translated, it gives CASSPLGDRGSFF. The J gene is TRBJ1-1, the V gene TRBV2; 11 nucleotides match TRBD1. Germline V gene data show CDR1 as SNHLY and CDR2 as FYNNEI. The CDR3 contains 13 residues. The V and J ends lost 5 bases and 12 bases, in that order; junction bases with no gene match: 8.

This clonotype turned up a few times. The rearrangement joins TRBV24-1 to TRBJ2-3; 9 nucleotides match TRBD1. Germline V lookup: CDR1 KGHDR, CDR2 SFDVKD. The CDR3 is 16 residues long. The ends lost 0 bases at V and 3 bases at J; junction bases unmatched: 3. CDR3 DNA sequence: TGTGCCACCAGTGATTTGGGGGACAGGGAGACAGATACGCAGTATTTT. Protein: CATSDLGDRETDTQYF.

The V gene is TRBV30, the J gene TRBJ2-4; D could derive from TRBD1 or TRBD2 (5 bases each). Looked up from germline, CDR1 is GTSNPN and CDR2 is SVGIG (reference sequence). Trimming shortened V by 3 bases and J by 6 bases, and 12 bases separated the two germline ends. The CDR3 contains 13 residues. Written as DNA, the CDR3 is TGTGCCTGGAGCCCCATTGGGGGAAACATTCAGTACTTC. Protein sequence: CAWSPIGGNIQYF.

J is TRBJ1-5 and V is TRBV5-6; D may be TRBD1 (5 bases). The CDR3 extends over 14 amino acids. Deletions cut 0 bases from V and 3 bases from J, with 7 bases between. Germline V lookup: CDR1 SGHDT, CDR2 YYEEEE. CDR3 loop: CASSLAGFNQPQHF. The CDR3 nucleotides are TGTGCCAGCAGCTTGGCAGGGTTCAATCAGCCCCAGCATTTT.

The J gene is TRBJ1-1, the V gene TRBV5-1; TRBD1 agrees at 9 bases. V gave up 5 bases and J gave up 4 bases; unmatched junction bases: 6. CDR3 length: 14 amino acids. From germline, CDR1 is SGHRS and CDR2 YFSETQ. CDR3 coding DNA: TGCGCCAGCAGGAGGGACAGGGTGGGCACTGAAGCTTTCTTT. Its protein is CASRRDRVGTEAFF.

This clonotype showed up just a few times. The rearrangement links TRBV28 to TRBJ2-2; tentative D call: TRBD2 (6 bases). CDR3 length: 14 amino acids. The V end was cut by 2 bases, the J end by 6 bases, with 10 bases between. CDR1 and CDR2 from the germline V gene are MDHEN and SYDVKM. CDR3 protein: CASSLVAAAGELFF. The CDR3 nucleotides read TGTGCCAGCAGTTTAGTAGCGGCTGCCGGGGAGCTGTTTTTT. The full variable domain, its missing parts supplied by reference TRBV28 and TRBJ2-2, is DVKVTQSSRYLVKRTGEKVFLECVQDMDHENMFWYRQDPGLGLRLIYFSYDVKMKEKGDIPEGYSVSREKKERFSLILESASTNQTSMYLCASSLVAAAGELFFGEGSRLTVL.

In its sample, this clonotype was seen a few times. The chain recombines TRBV27 with TRBJ2-2; the match to TRBD2 covers 9 bases. V dropped 4 bases and J dropped 6; count of bases not matched to a gene: 6. This CDR3 comprises 15 residues. CDR1 and CDR2 from the germline V gene are MNHEY and SMNVEV (reference sequence). The CDR3 is CASSWGGGAAGELFF. The CDR3 DNA follows: TGTGCCAGCAGTTGGGGCGGGGGGGCTGCCGGGGAGCTGTTTTTT.

This clonotype was found a few times. The J gene is TRBJ1-5, the V gene TRBV27; TRBD1 might be the D (5 bases). CDR1 and CDR2 (germline): MNHEY, SMNVEV (reference sequence). V lost 7 bases to trimming and J lost 1 base, with 11 bases between them. The CDR3 is 14 residues long. The chain's CDR3 is CASKGTESNQPQHF. CDR3 nucleotides: TGTGCCAGCAAGGGGACGGAAAGCAATCAGCCCCAGCATTTT.

The chain couples TRBV12-5 to TRBJ2-2; D uncertain. V was shortened by 4 bases and J by 6 bases, with 18 bases between the two germline ends. CDR1 and CDR2 (germline): LGHNT, FRNRAP. The CDR3 loop spans 16 amino acids. DNA of the CDR3: TGTGCTAGTGGTTCCCCTTCAGGCCACATGGCCGGGGAGCTGTTTTTT. Translating it yields CASGSPSGHMAGELFF.

This sequence joins TRBV7-2 and TRBJ2-1; 9 bases are a match to TRBD2. Germline V lookup: CDR1 SGHTA, CDR2 FQGNSA. This CDR3 spans 14 amino acids. CDR3 coding DNA: TGTGCTACCCGAATAGCGGGGGCCTACAATGAGCAGTTCTTC. Protein: CATRIAGAYNEQFF.

V and J are TRBV14 and TRBJ2-3; maybe TRBD1 (6 bases). The CDR3 extends over 17 amino acids. The germline V gene encodes CDR1 SGHDN and CDR2 FVKESK. V was trimmed by 4 bases and J by 6 bases, leaving 23 bases between them. The CDR3 is CASSLIGQLGVSDTQYF. The CDR3 region has the DNA TGTGCCAGCAGCCTGATAGGACAGCTGGGAGTTTCGGATACGCAGTATTTT.

By share of the sample, this clonotype is medium-sized. V gene TRBV15 combines with J gene TRBJ1-6; no reliable D call. Germline assignment: CDR1 LNHNV and CDR2 YYDKDF (reference sequence). CDR3 length: 13 residues. The V end was cut by 0 bases, the J end by 8 bases, with 5 bases between. This CDR3 is CATSRDGDSPLHF. The CDR3 DNA reads as TGTGCCACCAGCAGAGATGGGGATTCACCCCTCCACTTT.

This clonotype was detected only a few times. The CDR3 region has the DNA TGTGCCAGCTCACCTACGGACAGTAGCAATCAGCCCCAGCATTTT. Residues: CASSPTDSSNQPQHF. This sequence joins TRBV18 and TRBJ1-5, with D tentatively TRBD1 (6 bases). The germline V gene has CDR1 KGHSH and CDR2 LQKENI. The CDR3 runs 15 residues. V lost 3 bases to trimming and J lost 0 bases, with 9 bases between them.

The count of this clonotype is one. In DNA form, the CDR3 reads TGCAGTGCGACCATCGCCGAAGAGACCCAGTACTTC. It translates to CSATIAEETQYF. This rearrangement joins TRBV20-1 to TRBJ2-5; D unresolved. Trimming took off 6 bases at V and 3 bases at J, with 11 bases between the two ends. The CDR3 spans 12 residues. From germline, CDR1 is DFQATT and CDR2 SNEGSKA (reference sequence).

This clonotype has more than one count but fewer than ten. The genes are TRBV27 and TRBJ1-5; tentatively, D is TRBD1 (6 bases). V lost 6 bases and J 0 bases, leaving 12 bases between the germline ends. Germline CDR1 and CDR2: MNHEY and SMNVEV (reference sequence). The CDR3 runs 15 residues. CDR3 loop: CASRGDRYSNQPQHF. CDR3 sequence (DNA): TGTGCCAGCAGAGGAGACAGGTATAGCAATCAGCCCCAGCATTTT.

V usage is TRBV29-1 and J usage is TRBJ2-7, with D perhaps assigned TRBD1 or TRBD2 (6 bases each). This CDR3 is 13 amino acids long. V lost 0 bases to trimming and J lost 5 bases, with 11 bases between them. The V gene's germline CDR1 is SQVTM and CDR2 ANQGSEA. The CDR3 DNA reads as TGCAGCGTTGAAGACAGGGGAGGCCACGAGCAGTACTTC. It yields the protein CSVEDRGGHEQYF.